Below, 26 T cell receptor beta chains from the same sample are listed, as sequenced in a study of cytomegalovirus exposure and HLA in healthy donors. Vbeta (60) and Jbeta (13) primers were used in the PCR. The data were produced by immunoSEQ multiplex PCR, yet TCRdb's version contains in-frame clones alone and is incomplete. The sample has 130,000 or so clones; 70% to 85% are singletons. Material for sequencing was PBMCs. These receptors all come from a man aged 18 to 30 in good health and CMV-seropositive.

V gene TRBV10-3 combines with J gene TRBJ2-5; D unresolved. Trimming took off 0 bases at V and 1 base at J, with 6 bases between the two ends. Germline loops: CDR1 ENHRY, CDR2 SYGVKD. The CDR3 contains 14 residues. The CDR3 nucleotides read TGTGCCATCAGTGAGTCAGGCGGCCAAGAGACCCAGTACTTC. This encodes CAISESGGQETQYF.

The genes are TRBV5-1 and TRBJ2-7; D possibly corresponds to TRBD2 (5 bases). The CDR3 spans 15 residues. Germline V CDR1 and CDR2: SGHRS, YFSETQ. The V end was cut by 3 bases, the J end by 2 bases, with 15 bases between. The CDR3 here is CASSSKDRGAYEQYF. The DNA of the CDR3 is TGCGCCAGCAGCTCGAAAGACCGGGGAGCCTACGAGCAGTACTTC. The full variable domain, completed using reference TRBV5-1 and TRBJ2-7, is KAGVTQTPRYLIKTRGQQVTLSCSPISGHRSVSWYQQTPGQGLQFLFEYFSETQRNKGNFPGRFSGRQFSNSRSEMNVSTLELGDSALYLCASSSKDRGAYEQYFGPGTRLTVT.

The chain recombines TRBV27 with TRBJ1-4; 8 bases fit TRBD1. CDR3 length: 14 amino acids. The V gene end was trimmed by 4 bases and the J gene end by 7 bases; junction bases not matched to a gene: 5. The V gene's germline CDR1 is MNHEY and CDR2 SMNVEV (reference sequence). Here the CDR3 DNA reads TGTGCCAGCAGTTATCAGGGGGCTTCTGAAAAACTGTTTTTT. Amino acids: CASSYQGASEKLFF.

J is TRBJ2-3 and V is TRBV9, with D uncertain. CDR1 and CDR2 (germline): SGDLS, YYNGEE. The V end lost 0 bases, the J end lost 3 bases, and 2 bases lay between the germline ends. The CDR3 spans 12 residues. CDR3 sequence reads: CASSVATDTQYF. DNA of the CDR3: TGTGCCAGCAGCGTAGCAACAGATACGCAGTATTTT.

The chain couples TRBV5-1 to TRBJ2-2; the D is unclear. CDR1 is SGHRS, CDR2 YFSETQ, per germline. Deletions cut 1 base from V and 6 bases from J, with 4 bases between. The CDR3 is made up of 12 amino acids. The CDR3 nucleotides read TGCGCCAGCAGCTTGTTCTCCGGGGAGCTGTTTTTT. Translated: CASSLFSGELFF.

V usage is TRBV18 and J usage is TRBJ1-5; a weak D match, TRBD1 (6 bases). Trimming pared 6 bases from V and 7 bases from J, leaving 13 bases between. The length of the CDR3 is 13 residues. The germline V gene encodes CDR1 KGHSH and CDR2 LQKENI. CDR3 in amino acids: CASSRGQRQPQHF. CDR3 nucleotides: TGTGCCAGCTCGAGGGGACAAAGACAGCCCCAGCATTTT.

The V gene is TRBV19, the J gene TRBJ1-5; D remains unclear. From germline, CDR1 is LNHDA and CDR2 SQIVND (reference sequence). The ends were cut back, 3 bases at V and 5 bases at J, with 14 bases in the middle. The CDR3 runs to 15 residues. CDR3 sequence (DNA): TGTGCCAGTAGTATTCAGCCAGGATTCCATCAGCCCCAGCATTTT. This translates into CASSIQPGFHQPQHF.

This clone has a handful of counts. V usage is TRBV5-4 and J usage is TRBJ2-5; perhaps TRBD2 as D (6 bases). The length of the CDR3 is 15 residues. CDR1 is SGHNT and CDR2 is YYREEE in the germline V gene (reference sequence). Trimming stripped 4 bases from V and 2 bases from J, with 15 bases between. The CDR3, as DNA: TGTGCCAGCAGCGCCTTTGGGGCGGGACAAGAGACCCAGTACTTC. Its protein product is CASSAFGAGQETQYF. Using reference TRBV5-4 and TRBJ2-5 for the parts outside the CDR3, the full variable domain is ETGVTQSPTHLIKTRGQQVTLRCSSQSGHNTVSWYQQALGQGPQFIFQYYREEENGRGNFPPRFSGLQFPNYSSELNVNALELDDSALYLCASSAFGAGQETQYFGPGTRLLVL.

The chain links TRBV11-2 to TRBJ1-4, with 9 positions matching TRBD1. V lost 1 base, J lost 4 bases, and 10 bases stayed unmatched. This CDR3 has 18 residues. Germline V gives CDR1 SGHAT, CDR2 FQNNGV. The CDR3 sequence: CASSLGRQGVPLNEKLFF. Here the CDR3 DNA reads TGTGCCAGCAGCTTAGGCCGACAGGGGGTGCCCCTTAATGAAAAACTGTTTTTT.

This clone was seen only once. The CDR3 region is CASSRHLQGKLFF. DNA of the CDR3: TGTGCCAGCAGCCGCCACTTACAGGGGAAACTGTTTTTT. The V gene is TRBV13, the J gene TRBJ1-4; 7 bases match TRBD1. Trimming took 5 bases from V and 11 from J; bases not matched to a gene: 8. Germline CDR1 and CDR2: PRHDT and FYEKMQ (reference sequence). The CDR3 spans 13 residues.

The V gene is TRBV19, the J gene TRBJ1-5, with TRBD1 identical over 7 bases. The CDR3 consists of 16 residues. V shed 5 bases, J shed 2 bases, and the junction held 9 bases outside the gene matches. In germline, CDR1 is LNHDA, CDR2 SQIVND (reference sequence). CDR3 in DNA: TGTGCCAGTAGTGAACGACAGGGTCTCGGCAATCAGCCCCAGCATTTT. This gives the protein CASSERQGLGNQPQHF.

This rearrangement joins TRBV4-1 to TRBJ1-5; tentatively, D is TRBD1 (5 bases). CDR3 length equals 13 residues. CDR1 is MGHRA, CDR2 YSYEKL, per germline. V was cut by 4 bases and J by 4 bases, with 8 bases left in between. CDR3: CASSRSGNQPQHF. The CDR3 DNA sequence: TGCGCCAGCAGCCGTTCAGGGAATCAGCCCCAGCATTTT.

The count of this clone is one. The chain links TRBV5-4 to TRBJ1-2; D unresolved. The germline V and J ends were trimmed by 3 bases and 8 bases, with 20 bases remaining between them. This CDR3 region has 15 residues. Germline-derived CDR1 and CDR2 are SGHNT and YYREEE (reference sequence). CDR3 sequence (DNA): TGTGCCAGCAGCTCGAAAAGAGGATCGAGCCGGGGCTACACCTTC. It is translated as CASSSKRGSSRGYTF.

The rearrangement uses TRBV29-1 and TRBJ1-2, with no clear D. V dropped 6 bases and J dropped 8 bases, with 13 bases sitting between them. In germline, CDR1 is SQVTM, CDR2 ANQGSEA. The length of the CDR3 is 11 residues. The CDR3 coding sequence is TGCAGCGTCGGTGTTTCCAGGGGCTACACCTTC. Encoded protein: CSVGVSRGYTF.

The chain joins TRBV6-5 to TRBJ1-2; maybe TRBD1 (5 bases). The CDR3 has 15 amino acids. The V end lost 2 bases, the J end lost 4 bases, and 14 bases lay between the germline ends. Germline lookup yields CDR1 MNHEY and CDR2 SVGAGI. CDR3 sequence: CASSYVAGRSYGYTF. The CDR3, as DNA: TGTGCCAGCAGTTACGTGGCAGGGAGGTCCTATGGCTACACCTTC.

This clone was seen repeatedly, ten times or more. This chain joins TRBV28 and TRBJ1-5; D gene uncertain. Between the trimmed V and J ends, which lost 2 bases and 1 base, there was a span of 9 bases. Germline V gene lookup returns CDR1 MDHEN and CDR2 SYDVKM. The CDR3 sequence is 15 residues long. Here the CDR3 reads CASSLVRQSNQPQHF. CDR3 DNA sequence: TGTGCCAGCAGTTTAGTTCGTCAGAGCAATCAGCCCCAGCATTTT.

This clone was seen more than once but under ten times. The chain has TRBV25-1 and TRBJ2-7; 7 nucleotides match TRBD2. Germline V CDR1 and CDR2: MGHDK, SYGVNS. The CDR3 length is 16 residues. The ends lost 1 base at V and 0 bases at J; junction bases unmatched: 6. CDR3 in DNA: TGTGCCAGCAGTGAATTGGGGGGGGGAAGCTCCTACGAGCAGTACTTC. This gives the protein CASSELGGGSSYEQYF.

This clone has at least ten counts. The CDR3 sequence is CASSQSWGDNTDTQYF. CDR3 nucleotide sequence: TGTGCCAGCAGCCAATCATGGGGGGATAACACAGATACGCAGTATTTT. The genes are TRBV14 and TRBJ2-3; D possibly corresponds to TRBD2 (6 bases). This CDR3 has 16 residues. Germline lookup yields CDR1 SGHDN and CDR2 FVKESK. V was pared by 2 bases and J by 2 bases, with 14 bases between.

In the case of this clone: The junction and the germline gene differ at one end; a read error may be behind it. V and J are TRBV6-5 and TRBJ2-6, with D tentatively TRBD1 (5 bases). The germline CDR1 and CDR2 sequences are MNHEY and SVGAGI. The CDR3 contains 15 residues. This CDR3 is CASSYMVSGANGLTF. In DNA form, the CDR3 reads TGTGCCAGCAGTTATATGGTTTCTGGGGCCAACGGCCTGACTTTC.

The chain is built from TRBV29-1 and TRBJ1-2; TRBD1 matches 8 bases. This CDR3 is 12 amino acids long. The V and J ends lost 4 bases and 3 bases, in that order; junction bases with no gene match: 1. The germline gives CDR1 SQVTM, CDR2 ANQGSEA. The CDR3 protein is CSVGTGYYGYTF. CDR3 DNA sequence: TGCAGCGTTGGGACAGGGTACTATGGCTACACCTTC.

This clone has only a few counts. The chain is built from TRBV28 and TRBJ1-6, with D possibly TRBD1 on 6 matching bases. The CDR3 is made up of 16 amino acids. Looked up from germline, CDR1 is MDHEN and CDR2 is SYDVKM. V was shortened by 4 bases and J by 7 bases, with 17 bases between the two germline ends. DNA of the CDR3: TGTGCCAGCAGTTACATCGGACAGTACCGCAATTCACCCCTCCACTTT. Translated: CASSYIGQYRNSPLHF.

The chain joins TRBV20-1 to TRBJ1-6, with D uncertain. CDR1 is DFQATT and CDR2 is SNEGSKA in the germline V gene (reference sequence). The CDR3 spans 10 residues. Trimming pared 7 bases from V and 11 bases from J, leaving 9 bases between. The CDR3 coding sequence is TGCAGTGTAGGGCGGGCACCCCTCCACTTT. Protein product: CSVGRAPLHF.

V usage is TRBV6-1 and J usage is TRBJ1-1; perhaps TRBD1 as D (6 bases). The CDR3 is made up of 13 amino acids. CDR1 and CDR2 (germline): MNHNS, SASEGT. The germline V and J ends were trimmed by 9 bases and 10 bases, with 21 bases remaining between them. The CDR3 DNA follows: TGTGCCAGTAGAGACCTACCTCAGGGGCCAGCTTTCTTT. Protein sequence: CASRDLPQGPAFF.

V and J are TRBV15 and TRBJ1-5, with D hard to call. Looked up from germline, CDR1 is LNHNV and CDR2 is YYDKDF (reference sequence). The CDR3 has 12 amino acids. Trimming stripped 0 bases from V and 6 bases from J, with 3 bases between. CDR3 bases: TGTGCCACCAGCAGAGATATTCAGCCCCAGCATTTT. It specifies CATSRDIQPQHF.

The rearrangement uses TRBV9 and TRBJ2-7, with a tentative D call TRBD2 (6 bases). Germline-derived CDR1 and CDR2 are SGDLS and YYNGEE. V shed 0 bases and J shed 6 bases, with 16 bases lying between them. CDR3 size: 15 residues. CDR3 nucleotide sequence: TGTGCCAGCAGCGTAGCCCCCCGGGAGACGGGCGAGCAGTACTTC. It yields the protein CASSVAPRETGEQYF.

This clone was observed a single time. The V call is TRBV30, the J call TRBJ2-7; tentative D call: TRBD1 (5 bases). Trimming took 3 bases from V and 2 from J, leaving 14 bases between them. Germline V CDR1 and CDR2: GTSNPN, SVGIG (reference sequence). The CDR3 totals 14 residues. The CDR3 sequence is CAWRPPGRAYEQYF. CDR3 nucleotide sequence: TGTGCCTGGAGACCTCCGGGCAGGGCCTACGAGCAGTACTTC.